This TCR beta chain was observed in a study of blood T cells in healthy people across ages. Remarks on this clonotype: No antigen is known for it.

Primed by a sample-barcoded 5' primer and a J-beta primer mix, a second PCR proceeded for about 6 to 11 cycles. TCRdb ran MiXCR on the 5' RACE reads and lists one entry per CDR3 protein. The table has about 780,000 distinct CDR3 sequences, about 26% seen once. Study-level findings and limits: Roughly linear age-related decline in beta diversity appeared, significant by age roughly 40.

Germline V gene lookup returns CDR1 MDHEN and CDR2 SYDVKM. The V end was cut by 6 bases, the J end by 3 bases, with 11 bases between. The CDR3 is 13 amino acids. These data were also reused for a study on T cells of mothers and their children.

This chain joins TRBV28 and TRBJ1-1; a possible D gene is TRBD1 (5 bases). Sample: blood. The receptor was isolated from a boy between 10 and 17 years old in good health. As DNA, the CDR3 is TGTGCCAGCAGCCATTTGGGGGACACTGAAGCTTTCTTT. Amino acid sequence: CASSHLGDTEAFF. The complete variable domain, with remaining parts taken from reference TRBV28 and TRBJ1-1, reads DVKVTQSSRYLVKRTGEKVFLECVQDMDHENMFWYRQDPGLGLRLIYFSYDVKMKEKGDIPEGYSVSREKKERFSLILESASTNQTSMYLCASSHLGDTEAFFGQGTRLTVV.